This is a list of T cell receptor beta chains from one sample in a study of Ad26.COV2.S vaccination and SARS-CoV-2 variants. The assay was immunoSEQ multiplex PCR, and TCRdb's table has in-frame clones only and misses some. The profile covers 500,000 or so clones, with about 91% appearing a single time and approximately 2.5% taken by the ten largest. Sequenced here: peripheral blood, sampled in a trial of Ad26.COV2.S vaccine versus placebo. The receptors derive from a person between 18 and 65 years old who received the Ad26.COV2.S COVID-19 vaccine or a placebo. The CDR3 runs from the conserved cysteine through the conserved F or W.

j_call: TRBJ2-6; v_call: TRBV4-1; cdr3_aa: CASSQAGRGYPGANVLTF
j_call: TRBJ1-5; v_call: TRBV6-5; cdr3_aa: CASSPLKGYNQPQHF
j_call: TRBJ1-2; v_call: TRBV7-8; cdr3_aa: CASSLGNLRSYTF
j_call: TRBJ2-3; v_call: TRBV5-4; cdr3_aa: CASSLVSGAGLTDTQYF
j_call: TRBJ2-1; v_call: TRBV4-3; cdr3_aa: CASSLIHKGEGRYNEQFF
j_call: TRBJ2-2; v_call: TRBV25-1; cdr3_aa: CASSDDRGSGELFF
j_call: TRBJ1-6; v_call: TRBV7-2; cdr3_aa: CASSPGPGVDSPLHF
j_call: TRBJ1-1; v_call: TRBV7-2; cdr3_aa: CASSLSARLAGRIAEAFF
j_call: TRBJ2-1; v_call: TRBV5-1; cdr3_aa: CASSSSGTTYNEQFF
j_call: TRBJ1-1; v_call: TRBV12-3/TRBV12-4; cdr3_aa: CASTIGPNTEAFF